One sample yielded the 19 T cell receptor beta chains listed below, sequenced in a study of T cell repertoires in cytomegalovirus infection. TCRdb re-called the reads through MiXCR, storing one row per CDR3 protein. The sample includes some 590,000 distinct CDR3 sequences, 40% of them seen just once. These receptors have no known antigen. The source material was cultured PBMCs, sampled from culture after CMV antigen stimulation. The receptors shown here come from a human donor in good health (CMV status not recorded). Some clones in this sample may be carry-over from other donors' samples.

This clonotype came up many times. The chain recombines TRBV7-2 with TRBJ2-3; D call uncertain. The CDR3 runs 14 residues. With 2 bases removed from V and 2 bases from J, the gap between germline ends came to 8 bases. Germline V gives CDR1 SGHTA, CDR2 FQGNSA. CDR3 sequence: CASSLFGFTDTQYF. CDR3 nucleotide sequence: TGTGCCAGCAGCTTATTTGGCTTCACAGATACGCAGTATTTT.

The chain employs TRBV2 and TRBJ2-7, with no clear D. V was shortened by 5 bases and J by 4 bases, with 12 bases between the two germline ends. The germline gives CDR1 SNHLY, CDR2 FYNNEI. The CDR3 covers 13 residues. The CDR3 here is CASSNPRRYEQYF. For the CDR3, the DNA is TGTGCCAGCAGTAACCCACGTAGGTACGAGCAGTACTTC.

The rearrangement uses TRBV7-8 and TRBJ2-1, with D unresolved. This CDR3 is 15 amino acids long. Trimming removed 5 bases at V and 8 bases at J, with 19 bases between. CDR1 and CDR2 from the germline V gene are SGHVS and FQNEAQ. The CDR3, as DNA: TGTGCCAGCAGCGTAGGCGCGCTGGGGTCGCATGAGCAGTTCTTC. Translated: CASSVGALGSHEQFF.

The chain links TRBV12-3 or TRBV12-4 to TRBJ2-7, with D possibly being TRBD2 (5 bases). The CDR3 consists of 14 residues. V was shortened by 3 bases and J by 3 bases, with 12 bases between the two germline ends. The CDR3 sequence: CASSFRIGGYEQYF. The CDR3 DNA reads TGTGCCAGCAGTTTTCGTATTGGAGGCTACGAGCAGTACTTC.

The rearrangement links TRBV7-6 to TRBJ2-3, with 14 positions matching TRBD2. CDR1 and CDR2 (germline): SGHVS, FNYEAQ. The CDR3 spans 14 residues. V trimming: 4 bases; J trimming: 13 bases; junction bases outside the gene matches: 7. The CDR3 region is CASSSGLAGAREYF. The DNA for the CDR3 is TGTGCCAGCAGCTCGGGACTAGCGGGGGCCCGCGAGTATTTT.

The genes are TRBV6-5 and TRBJ1-1; 9 bases match TRBD1. The CDR3 extends over 12 amino acids. CDR1 is MNHEY and CDR2 is SVGAGI in the germline V gene. V shed 6 bases and J 10 bases; nucleotides not matched to a gene: 6. CDR3 in DNA: TGTGCCAGCAGGGCAGGGACAGGGACAGCTTTCTTT. This encodes CASRAGTGTAFF.

This clonotype was seen once. The chain joins TRBV19 to TRBJ2-7, with D maybe TRBD1 (5 bases). V was shortened by 1 base and J by 12 bases, with 22 bases between the two germline ends. Per germline, CDR1 LNHDA and CDR2 SQIVND (reference sequence). The CDR3 is made up of 15 amino acids. CDR3 bases: TGTGCCAGTAGTATAGGAACAGGCGGCTCCCAAGGTCTGTACTTC. Its protein product is CASSIGTGGSQGLYF.

The chain joins TRBV7-2 to TRBJ2-3; D may be TRBD1 or TRBD2 (5 bases each). Germline V gene data show CDR1 as SGHTA and CDR2 as FQGNSA. Trimming stripped 5 bases from V and 6 bases from J, with 15 bases between. The CDR3 totals 14 residues. DNA of the CDR3: TGTGCCAGCAGCATTACCCTCGGGGACGATACGCAGTATTTT. As protein: CASSITLGDDTQYF.

The chain links TRBV2 to TRBJ2-3, with D hard to call. Germline lookup yields CDR1 SNHLY and CDR2 FYNNEI. The CDR3 loop spans 14 amino acids. V lost 4 bases, J lost 0 bases, and 8 bases lay in between. CDR3 DNA sequence: TGTGCCAGCAGTGTGGTTACTAGCACAGATACGCAGTATTTT. This gives the protein CASSVVTSTDTQYF.

This chain connects TRBV20-1 to TRBJ1-5; D remains ambiguous. V was cut by 3 bases and J by 6 bases, with 12 bases left in between. The CDR3 loop spans 13 amino acids. Germline-derived CDR1 and CDR2 are DFQATT and SNEGSKA (reference sequence). The CDR3 reads CSASWGGRQPQHF. The DNA for the CDR3 is TGCAGTGCTAGTTGGGGTGGTCGTCAGCCCCAGCATTTT.

V and J are TRBV7-8 and TRBJ2-7; 10 bases line up with TRBD2. CDR3 size: 16 residues. CDR1 and CDR2 from the germline V gene are SGHVS and FQNEAQ. After removal of 4 bases from V and 2 bases from J, the junction contained 8 bases not matched to a gene. The CDR3 spells CASSSGLAVRPYEQYF. The DNA for the CDR3 is TGTGCCAGCAGCTCCGGACTAGCGGTAAGACCCTACGAGCAGTACTTC. Supplemented by reference TRBV7-8 and TRBJ2-7, the full variable domain reads GAGVSQSPRYKVAKRGQDVALRCDPISGHVSLFWYQQALGQGPEFLTYFQNEAQLDKSGLPSDRFFAERPEGSVSTLKIQRTQQEDSAVYLCASSSGLAVRPYEQYFGPGTRLTVT.

The chain links TRBV10-3 to TRBJ2-5, with 14 nucleotides matching TRBD2. Germline CDR1 reads ENHRY; CDR2 reads SYGVKD. V was pared by 0 bases and J by 4 bases, with 4 bases of the junction left unmatched. The CDR3 is made up of 17 amino acids. The CDR3 here is CAISESKGLAGVETQYF. The CDR3 coding sequence is TGTGCCATCAGTGAGTCGAAGGGACTAGCGGGAGTAGAGACCCAGTACTTC.

This clonotype was seen only once. V usage is TRBV12-3 or TRBV12-4 and J usage is TRBJ2-3; 9 bases match TRBD2. The length of the CDR3 is 19 residues. V was pared by 5 bases and J by 0 bases, with 15 bases of the junction left unmatched. CDR3 residues: CASSDPRGLAGPSTDTQYF. CDR3 nucleotides: TGTGCCAGCAGTGACCCCCGTGGGCTAGCGGGACCTAGCACAGATACGCAGTATTTT.

The chain links TRBV11-3 to TRBJ2-1, with 11 nucleotides matching TRBD2. Germline CDR1 SGHNT, CDR2 YENEEA. CDR3 length equals 15 residues. Trimming at V came to 5 bases and at J to 9 bases, leaving 9 bases not matched to a gene. The CDR3, as DNA: TGTGCCAGCAGCCTCAATAGCGGGAGGGCTGGTGAGCAGTTCTTC. It translates to CASSLNSGRAGEQFF.

This clonotype was detected a few times. The V and J genes are TRBV10-3 and TRBJ1-2; D remains ambiguous. V was clipped by 2 bases and J by 4 bases, with 14 bases between them. Germline V lookup: CDR1 ENHRY, CDR2 SYGVKD. This CDR3 region has 15 residues. CDR3 sequence: CAISEGQASLYGYTF. The CDR3 nucleotides read TGTGCCATCAGTGAGGGGCAGGCCTCCCTCTATGGCTACACCTTC.

The genes are TRBV11-1 and TRBJ2-3; 8 bases are a match to TRBD2. CDR1 SGHAT and CDR2 FQDESV come from the germline V gene (reference sequence). Trimming removed 1 base from V and 3 bases from J; junction bases left unmatched: 3. CDR3 size: 15 residues. CDR3 sequence (DNA): TGTGCCAGCAGCTTAGTTGGACTAGCAACAGATACGCAGTATTTT. This translates into CASSLVGLATDTQYF.

The gene calls are TRBV6-2 or TRBV6-3 and TRBJ2-7, with D possibly being TRBD2 (5 bases). Per germline, CDR1 MNHEY and CDR2 SVGEGT. Trimming took off 0 bases at V and 5 bases at J, with 17 bases between the two ends. The CDR3 loop spans 16 amino acids. CDR3 sequence reads: CASSYSRSASSDEQYF. The CDR3 DNA is TGTGCCAGCAGTTACTCGAGATCGGCTAGCAGCGACGAGCAGTACTTC.

Here the CDR3 reads CASSFSGTGEETQYF. As DNA, the CDR3 is TGTGCCAGCAGTTTCTCCGGGACAGGGGAAGAGACCCAGTACTTC. The chain couples TRBV28 to TRBJ2-5, with 10 bases that match TRBD1. CDR3 length: 15 residues. V lost 3 bases to trimming and J lost 3 bases; unmatched junction nucleotides: 4. Germline CDR1 and CDR2: MDHEN and SYDVKM. Variable domain in full (rest from reference TRBV28 and TRBJ2-5): DVKVTQSSRYLVKRTGEKVFLECVQDMDHENMFWYRQDPGLGLRLIYFSYDVKMKEKGDIPEGYSVSREKKERFSLILESASTNQTSMYLCASSFSGTGEETQYFGPGTRLLVL.

This clonotype came up a few times. The chain has TRBV7-8 and TRBJ2-5, with unresolved D. V was shortened by 3 bases and J by 6 bases, with 11 bases between the two germline ends. CDR1 is SGHVS, CDR2 FQNEAQ, per germline. This CDR3 is 13 amino acids long. The CDR3 DNA follows: TGTGCCAGCAGCTTTGGGTTGAGGAAGACCCAGTACTTC. Protein sequence: CASSFGLRKTQYF.